The TCR delta chain under discussion was sequenced for a study of Vδ1+ human thymocytes. This clone was observed a handful of times. The antigen remains unidentified. Findings and limits, study-wide: Highly polyclonal TRG and TRD repertoires with Gaussian CDR3 length distributions appeared in thymus. Unlike peripheral blood Vdelta1+ controls, thymic delta-chain sequences included approximately 20% Vdelta2 and few Vdelta3. Bulk data may be misread because of unexpected Vdelta2 sequences. TRD repertoires were essentially private, unlike widely shared TRG clonotypes.

The V gene end was trimmed by 0 bases and the J gene end by 1 base; junction bases not matched to a gene: 8. This CDR3 contains 18 residues. Germline CDR1 and CDR2: TSWWSYY and QGS. RNA was extracted from the cells and then reverse transcribed. Multiplex PCR used pooled V-gene forward primers and a constant-region reverse primer to amplify CDR3s. TCRdb reanalyzed the multiplex PCR reads using CATT. The sample gives about 55,000 delta-chain clones, about 16% of which show up once; under 0.55% is in the top ten. Thymocytes were sorted as CD3+ TCRVdelta1+ TCRVdelta2- after alphabeta T cell depletion. The source is a boy under three years old who had congenital heart surgery. The rearrangement uses TRDV1 and TRDJ1, with 10 bases fitting TRDD3. Sequenced input: Vdelta1+ gamma-delta thymocytes from the thymus. The subset denotes: FACS-sorted CD3+ TCRalphabeta- TCRVdelta1+ TCRVdelta2- thymocytes. The CDR3 is CALGELRGIRCSTDKLIF. The CDR3 DNA follows: TGTGCTCTTGGGGAACTCCGGGGGATACGCTGTAGCACCGATAAACTCATCTTT.